Presented here are 28 T cell receptor beta chains from one specimen sequenced in a study of T cells in Graves' hyperthyroidism and ophthalmopathy. Amplification targeted TCR beta CDR3 regions from RNA transcripts. First-round RT-PCR with HTBI primers amplified the TCR CDR3 region. MiXCR, run by TCRdb on the multiplex PCR reads, gives a single entry per CDR3 protein. The top ten hold 50% to 75% of the sample, which has hundreds of thousands of distinct CDR3 sequences, about 20% seen once. Sequenced material: blood. The receptors were sampled from a man between 25 and 39 years old with Graves' ophthalmopathy.

This chain links TRBV6-1 with TRBJ2-5; a weak D match, TRBD2 (6 bases). The CDR3 totals 15 residues. The V gene's germline CDR1 is MNHNS and CDR2 SASEGT. The V gene lost 4 bases and the J gene lost 1 base, with 13 bases spanning the gap. The CDR3 sequence: CASSGLKAGQETQYF. CDR3 DNA: TGTGCCAGCAGTGGTCTCAAAGCGGGCCAAGAGACCCAGTACTTC.

This clonotype was counted many times. The chain couples TRBV13 to TRBJ2-5, with 8 bases aligning to TRBD2. The CDR3 contains 17 residues. V was clipped by 5 bases and J by 0 bases; unmatched bases: 11. Per the germline V gene, CDR1 is PRHDT and CDR2 is FYEKMQ (reference sequence). Here the CDR3 DNA reads TGTGCCAGCAGCCTCCCGGGGGGGGCTCAGCACCAAGAGACCCAGTACTTC. Its protein is CASSLPGGAQHQETQYF.

The chain uses TRBV28 and TRBJ2-3, with TRBD1 identical over 9 bases. Looked up from germline, CDR1 is MDHEN and CDR2 is SYDVKM. Germline trimming cut 8 bases from V and 5 bases from J; bases unmatched to any gene: 11. The CDR3 runs to 15 residues. The CDR3 sequence is CASARGGQGKDTQYF. The CDR3 DNA reads as TGTGCCAGCGCACGAGGGGGACAGGGAAAAGATACGCAGTATTTT.

This clonotype has a handful of counts. The chain couples TRBV20-1 to TRBJ2-7, with 9 bases aligning to TRBD2. The CDR3 has 14 amino acids. Germline V CDR1 and CDR2: DFQATT, SNEGSKA (reference sequence). J was trimmed by 3 bases and V by 1 base; bases with no gene match: 4. The DNA for the CDR3 is TGCAGTGCTAGAGGTAGCGGGAGCGACTACGAGCAGTACTTC. Its protein is CSARGSGSDYEQYF.

This clonotype is a singleton in its sample. This chain connects TRBV6-2 or TRBV6-3 to TRBJ2-7; weak D call: TRBD1 (6 bases). The V gene's germline CDR1 is MNHEY and CDR2 SVGEGT. This CDR3 has 15 amino acids. V lost 0 bases and J lost 0, with 9 bases in between. The DNA of the CDR3 is TGTGCCAGCAGTTACTCGAGGGGGTACTCCTACGAGCAGTACTTC. Residues: CASSYSRGYSYEQYF.

This chain joins TRBV7-3 and TRBJ2-1, with TRBD2 identical over 15 bases. V was pared by 5 bases and J by 4 bases, with 3 bases of the junction left unmatched. Germline V lookup: CDR1 SGHTA, CDR2 FQGTGA. The CDR3 sequence is 16 residues long. The CDR3: CASSQGTSGGYNEQFF. The DNA of the CDR3 is TGTGCCAGCAGCCAGGGGACTAGCGGGGGGTACAATGAGCAGTTCTTC. Full variable domain (remainder filled in from reference TRBV7-3 and TRBJ2-1): GAGVSQTPSNKVTEKGKYVELRCDPISGHTALYWYRQSLGQGPEFLIYFQGTGAADDSGLPNDRFFAVRPEGSVSTLKIQRTERGDSAVYLCASSQGTSGGYNEQFFGPGTRLTVL.

This clonotype was detected a few times. This sequence joins TRBV7-9 and TRBJ2-1; TRBD2 matches 8 bases. The CDR3 contains 15 residues. Germline loops: CDR1 SEHNR, CDR2 FQNEAQ (reference sequence). V lost 4 bases, J lost 2 bases, and 4 bases stayed unmatched. CDR3 sequence: CASSSPGGPYNEQFF. The CDR3 DNA sequence: TGTGCCAGCAGCTCTCCGGGAGGGCCCTACAATGAGCAGTTCTTC. Full variable domain (rest looked up from reference TRBV7-9 and TRBJ2-1): DTGVSQNPRHKITKRGQNVTFRCDPISEHNRLYWYRQTLGQGPEFLTYFQNEAQLEKSRLLSDRFSAERPKGSFSTLEIQRTEQGDSAMYLCASSSPGGPYNEQFFGPGTRLTVL.

The table lists this clonotype with many counts. This rearrangement joins TRBV12-3 or TRBV12-4 to TRBJ1-3; D is ambiguous. Trimming took 5 bases from V and 3 from J, leaving 14 bases between them. This CDR3 contains 15 residues. CDR3 amino acids: CASSPRRGGGNTIYF. The CDR3 DNA is TGTGCCAGCAGTCCGCGTAGAGGCGGTGGAAACACCATATATTTT.

This chain links TRBV3-1 with TRBJ2-5, with 14 bases fitting TRBD2. The ends lost 5 bases at V and 7 bases at J; junction bases unmatched: 9. Germline V gives CDR1 LGHDT, CDR2 YNNKEL (reference sequence). The CDR3 loop spans 16 amino acids. The CDR3 sequence: CASSSQGTSGRGTQYF. CDR3 coding DNA: TGTGCCAGCAGCTCCCAAGGGACTAGCGGGAGAGGGACCCAGTACTTC.

V is TRBV24-1 and J is TRBJ1-5; D perhaps matches TRBD1 (5 bases). The V gene's germline CDR1 is KGHDR and CDR2 SFDVKD. The V end was cut by 7 bases, the J end by 4 bases, with 7 bases between. The CDR3 totals 12 residues. CDR3 sequence reads: CATSSGNQPQHF. In DNA form, the CDR3 reads TGTGCCACCAGCTCAGGGAATCAGCCCCAGCATTTT.

The chain joins TRBV7-9 to TRBJ1-2; D call uncertain. Germline V gene lookup returns CDR1 SEHNR and CDR2 FQNEAQ (reference sequence). Trimming took off 3 bases at V and 4 bases at J, with 6 bases between the two ends. The CDR3 has 12 amino acids. The CDR3 coding sequence is TGTGCCAGCAGCTTGGAGGTCTATGGCTACACCTTC. Translation: CASSLEVYGYTF.

In this sample, this clonotype turned up a few times. J is TRBJ2-5 and V is TRBV20-1; D is perhaps TRBD1 (6 bases). This CDR3 is 13 amino acids long. Germline lookup yields CDR1 DFQATT and CDR2 SNEGSKA (reference sequence). V lost 5 bases and J 5 bases, leaving 15 bases between the germline ends. This CDR3 is CSAVGDIGETQYF. In nucleotides, the CDR3 is TGCAGTGCTGTCGGGGACATCGGTGAGACCCAGTACTTC.

The table lists this clonotype with a few counts. The chain uses TRBV28 and TRBJ1-6; 9 nucleotides match TRBD1. Trimming at V came to 2 bases and at J to 9 bases, leaving 5 bases not matched to a gene. The CDR3 consists of 15 residues. CDR1 is MDHEN, CDR2 SYDVKM, per germline. The chain's CDR3 is CASSLEDRGVSPLHF. CDR3 bases: TGTGCCAGCAGTTTAGAGGACAGGGGAGTTTCACCCCTCCACTTT.

This clonotype was recorded many times. The gene calls are TRBV2 and TRBJ2-2; 12 positions agree with TRBD2. This CDR3 spans 16 amino acids. The V gene's germline CDR1 is SNHLY and CDR2 FYNNEI. Germline trimming cut 9 bases from V and 6 bases from J; bases unmatched to any gene: 11. This chain's CDR3 is CASDETSGSGAGELFF. CDR3 nucleotides: TGTGCCAGTGACGAGACTAGCGGGAGTGGGGCCGGGGAGCTGTTTTTT.

The rearrangement uses TRBV29-1 and TRBJ2-1, with D possibly called TRBD1 or TRBD2 (5 bases each). CDR1 is SQVTM and CDR2 is ANQGSEA in the germline V gene. V lost 3 bases, J lost 2 bases, and 11 bases lay in between. The CDR3 is 14 residues long. The chain's CDR3 is CSVEALGAYNEQFF. CDR3 sequence (DNA): TGCAGCGTTGAGGCACTAGGGGCCTACAATGAGCAGTTCTTC.

The V and J genes are TRBV9 and TRBJ2-3; D is undetermined. The CDR3 is made up of 13 amino acids. The germline CDR1 and CDR2 sequences are SGDLS and YYNGEE. Trimming left V 0 bases short and J 2 bases short, with 4 bases between. In DNA, the CDR3 is TGTGCCAGCAGCGTAGTTTCCACAGATACGCAGTATTTT. As protein: CASSVVSTDTQYF.

The table lists this clonotype with many counts. The CDR3 DNA reads TGTGCCAGCAGTCCTGGGACTAGCGGGACTATTGAGCAGTTCTTC. Encoded protein: CASSPGTSGTIEQFF. The chain employs TRBV12-3 or TRBV12-4 and TRBJ2-1; TRBD2 matches at 13 bases. Germline trimming cut 5 bases from V and 9 bases from J; bases unmatched to any gene: 7. This CDR3 is 15 amino acids long.

The table lists this clonotype with many counts. The J gene is TRBJ2-7, the V gene TRBV2; the match to TRBD2 covers 11 bases. V was pared by 5 bases and J by 5 bases, with 11 bases of the junction left unmatched. The CDR3 is made up of 16 amino acids. Germline values: CDR1 SNHLY, CDR2 FYNNEI. For the CDR3, the DNA is TGTGCCAGCAGTTGGCTAGCGGGAGGATCGGTCCACGAGCAGTACTTC. As protein: CASSWLAGGSVHEQYF.

This clonotype has ten or more counts. V is TRBV28 and J is TRBJ1-1; D ambiguous. The CDR3 is 14 amino acids. The germline CDR1 and CDR2 sequences are MDHEN and SYDVKM. Trimming pared 1 base from V and 0 bases from J, leaving 6 bases between. The CDR3: CASSLYRLNTEAFF. CDR3 DNA sequence: TGTGCCAGCAGTTTATACCGATTGAACACTGAAGCTTTCTTT.

The chain combines TRBV12-3 or TRBV12-4 with TRBJ2-2; D uncertain. The CDR3 spans 13 residues. V lost 8 bases and J lost 1, with 8 bases in between. The CDR3 here is CASHLQNTGELFF. The CDR3 nucleotides read TGTGCCAGCCATTTACAGAACACCGGGGAGCTGTTTTTT.

The CDR3 spells CASSERPGSSGNTIYF. The CDR3 DNA reads TGTGCCAGCAGTGAACGTCCGGGGAGCTCTGGAAACACCATATATTTT. This sequence joins TRBV2 and TRBJ1-3; no definite D call. V lost 2 bases and J lost 0, with 11 bases in between. CDR3 length equals 16 residues. Germline values: CDR1 SNHLY, CDR2 FYNNEI. Complete variable domain (other parts from reference TRBV2 and TRBJ1-3): EPEVTQTPSHQVTQMGQEVILRCVPISNHLYFYWYRQILGQKVEFLVSFYNNEISEKSEIFDDQFSVERPDGSNFTLKIRSTKLEDSAMYFCASSERPGSSGNTIYFGEGSWLTVV.

Many counts were recorded for this clonotype. The chain couples TRBV5-5 to TRBJ2-7; D is ambiguous. Trimming left V 4 bases short and J 7 bases short, with 9 bases between. CDR1 is SGHKS and CDR2 is YYEKEE in the germline V gene (reference sequence). The CDR3 contains 11 residues. CDR3 nucleotide sequence: TGTGCCAGCAGCGTGGCGTTAGAGCAGTACTTC. Its protein is CASSVALEQYF.

This clonotype came up a few times. The chain recombines TRBV7-2 with TRBJ2-2, with 10 nucleotides matching TRBD2. Germline V CDR1 and CDR2: SGHTA, FQGNSA. The CDR3 has 18 amino acids. V was clipped by 5 bases and J by 6 bases; unmatched bases: 15. DNA of the CDR3: TGTGCCAGCAGCCCCAGTTGGGGGACTAGCGTTGGTCCCGGGGAGCTGTTTTTT. Translating gives CASSPSWGTSVGPGELFF.

This chain joins TRBV19 and TRBJ2-6; D might be TRBD1 (5 bases). CDR1 and CDR2 from the germline V gene are LNHDA and SQIVND (reference sequence). The ends were cut back, 7 bases at V and 2 bases at J, with 6 bases in the middle. This CDR3 has 13 residues. The CDR3 sequence: CASKDTGANVLTF. CDR3 DNA sequence: TGTGCCAGTAAGGACACTGGGGCCAACGTCCTGACTTTC. Filled out from reference TRBV19 and TRBJ2-6, the complete variable domain reads DGGITQSPKYLFRKEGQNVTLSCEQNLNHDAMYWYRQDPGQGLRLIYYSQIVNDFQKGDIAEGYSVSREKKESFPLTVTSAQKNPTAFYLCASKDTGANVLTFGAGSRLTVL.

This clonotype was recorded a few times. V is TRBV2 and J is TRBJ1-6; 9 bases are shared with TRBD1. Germline CDR1 SNHLY, CDR2 FYNNEI. The junction had 4 bases not matched to a gene; V was cut back by 4 bases and J by 6 bases. The CDR3 runs 15 residues. CDR3 sequence: CASSASGQGNSPLHF. The CDR3 DNA sequence: TGTGCCAGCAGTGCCTCGGGACAGGGTAATTCACCCCTCCACTTT.

This clonotype showed up many times. The chain employs TRBV12-3 or TRBV12-4 and TRBJ2-5, with no clear D. The V end was cut by 6 bases, the J end by 5 bases, with 10 bases between. This CDR3 comprises 12 residues. The CDR3 reads CASSSPWETQYF. The CDR3 bases are TGTGCCAGCAGCTCCCCGTGGGAGACCCAGTACTTC.

This clonotype was seen only a few times. V usage is TRBV7-9 and J usage is TRBJ2-7, with D unresolved. The CDR3 loop spans 13 amino acids. The V end lost 2 bases, the J end lost 2 bases, and 7 bases lay between the germline ends. Germline V gives CDR1 SEHNR, CDR2 FQNEAQ (reference sequence). CDR3 coding DNA: TGTGCCAGCAGCTTACTAGGACCCTACGAGCAGTACTTC. The encoded protein is CASSLLGPYEQYF.

This clonotype has a count of ten or more. The V and J genes are TRBV11-2 and TRBJ2-5; the D is unclear. This CDR3 spans 16 amino acids. The ends were cut back, 1 base at V and 5 bases at J, with 17 bases in the middle. Germline assignment: CDR1 SGHAT and CDR2 FQNNGV. CDR3 region: CASSLGVMSVRETQYF. The CDR3 DNA sequence: TGTGCCAGCAGCTTAGGTGTTATGTCCGTGCGGGAGACCCAGTACTTC.